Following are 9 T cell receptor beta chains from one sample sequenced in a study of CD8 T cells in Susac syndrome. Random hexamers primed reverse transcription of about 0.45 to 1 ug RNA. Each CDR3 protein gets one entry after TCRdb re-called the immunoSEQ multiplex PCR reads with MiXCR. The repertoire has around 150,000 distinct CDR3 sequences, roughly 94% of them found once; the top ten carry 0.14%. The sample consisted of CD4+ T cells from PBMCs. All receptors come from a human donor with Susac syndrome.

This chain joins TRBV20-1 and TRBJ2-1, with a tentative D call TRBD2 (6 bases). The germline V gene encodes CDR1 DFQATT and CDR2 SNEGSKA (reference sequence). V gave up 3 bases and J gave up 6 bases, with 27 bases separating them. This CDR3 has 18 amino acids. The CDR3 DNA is TGCAGTGCTAGCGTGTCTAGACGGGCGGCGGGGTCATCCAATGAGCAGTTCTTC. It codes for CSASVSRRAAGSSNEQFF.

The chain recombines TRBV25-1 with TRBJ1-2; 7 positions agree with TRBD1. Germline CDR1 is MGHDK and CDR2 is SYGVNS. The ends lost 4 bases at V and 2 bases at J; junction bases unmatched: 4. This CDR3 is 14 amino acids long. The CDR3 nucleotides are TGTGCCAGCAGTGGCACACAGGGGAACTATGGCTACACCTTC. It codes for CASSGTQGNYGYTF.

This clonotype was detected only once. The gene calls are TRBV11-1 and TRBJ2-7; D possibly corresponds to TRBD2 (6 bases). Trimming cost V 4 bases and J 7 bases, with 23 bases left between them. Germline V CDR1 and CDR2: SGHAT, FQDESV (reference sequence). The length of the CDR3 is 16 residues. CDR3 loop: CASSSGRGPTSGEQYF. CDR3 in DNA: TGTGCCAGCAGCTCGGGCCGGGGACCGACCAGCGGGGAGCAGTACTTC. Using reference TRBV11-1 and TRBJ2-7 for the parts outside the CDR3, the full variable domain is EAEVAQSPRYKITEKSQAVAFWCDPISGHATLYWYRQILGQGPELLVQFQDESVVDDSQLPKDRFSAERLKGVDSTLKIQPAELGDSAMYLCASSSGRGPTSGEQYFGPGTRLTVT.

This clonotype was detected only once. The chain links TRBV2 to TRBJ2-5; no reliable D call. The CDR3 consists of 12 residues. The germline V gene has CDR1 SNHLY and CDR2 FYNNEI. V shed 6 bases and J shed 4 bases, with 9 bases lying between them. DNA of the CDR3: TGTGCCAGCAGCCAAATTCCAGAGACCCAGTACTTC. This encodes CASSQIPETQYF.

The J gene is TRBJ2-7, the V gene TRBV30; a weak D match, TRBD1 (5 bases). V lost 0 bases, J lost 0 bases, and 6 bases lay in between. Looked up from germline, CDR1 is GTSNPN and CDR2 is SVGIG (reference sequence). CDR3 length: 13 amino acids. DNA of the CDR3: TGTGCCTGGAGTGTCGGACACTCCTACGAGCAGTACTTC. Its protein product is CAWSVGHSYEQYF.

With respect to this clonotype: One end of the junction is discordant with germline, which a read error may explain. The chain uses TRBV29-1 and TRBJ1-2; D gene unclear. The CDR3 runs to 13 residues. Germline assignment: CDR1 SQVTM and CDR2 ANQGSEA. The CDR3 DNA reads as TGCAGCGTGGAAGGGAGATCAGGCTATGGCTACACCTTC. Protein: CSVEGRSGYGYTF.

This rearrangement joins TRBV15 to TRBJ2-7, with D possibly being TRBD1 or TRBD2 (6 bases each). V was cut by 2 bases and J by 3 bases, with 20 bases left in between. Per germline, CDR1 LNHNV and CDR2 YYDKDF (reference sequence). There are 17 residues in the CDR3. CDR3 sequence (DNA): TGTGCCACCAGCAGACTTACGGGGGCTTCCGGACTCTACGAGCAGTACTTC. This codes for CATSRLTGASGLYEQYF.

As DNA, the CDR3 is TGTGCCACCAGTGATTTCCAGGGGGACCCTTCTGGGGCCAACGTCCTGACTTTC. This sequence encodes CATSDFQGDPSGANVLTF. The chain links TRBV24-1 to TRBJ2-6; 7 nucleotides agree with TRBD1. CDR3 length: 18 amino acids. The ends lost 1 base at V and 1 base at J; junction bases unmatched: 6. Germline CDR1 KGHDR, CDR2 SFDVKD.

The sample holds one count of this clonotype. The CDR3 spells CAWKGLAGVGEQYF. DNA for the CDR3: TGTGCCTGGAAGGGACTAGCGGGAGTAGGCGAGCAGTACTTC. J is TRBJ2-7 and V is TRBV30, with 14 bases aligning to TRBD2. Trimming removed 4 bases from V and 6 bases from J; junction bases left unmatched: 5. The CDR3 loop spans 14 amino acids. Germline V gives CDR1 GTSNPN, CDR2 SVGIG (reference sequence).